This T cell receptor beta chain came from a study of cytomegalovirus exposure and HLA in healthy donors. With 60 Vbeta and 13 Jbeta primers, the PCR was carried out. Libraries were prepared by immunoSEQ multiplex PCR; TCRdb keeps only in-frame clonotypes and omits some of them. The profile shows around 140,000 clones, about 80% of them singletons. The sequence derives from a woman in her late teens or twenties in good health and CMV-seropositive. Sequencing was performed on PBMCs.

CDR3 amino acids: CAWMTGWGYGYTF. CDR3 DNA: TGTGCCTGGATGACAGGCTGGGGCTATGGCTACACCTTC. This chain uses TRBV30 with TRBJ1-2, with D perhaps matching TRBD1 (6 bases). The germline CDR1 and CDR2 sequences are GTSNPN and SVGIG (reference sequence). This CDR3 region has 13 residues. V was cut by 4 bases and J by 4 bases, with 13 bases left in between. Full variable domain (outside the CDR3, taken from reference TRBV30 and TRBJ1-2): SQTIHQWPATLVQPVGSPLSLECTVEGTSNPNLYWYRQAAGRGLQLLFYSVGIGQISSEVPQNLSASRPQDRQFILSSKKLLLSDSGFYLCAWMTGWGYGYTFGSGTRLTVV.